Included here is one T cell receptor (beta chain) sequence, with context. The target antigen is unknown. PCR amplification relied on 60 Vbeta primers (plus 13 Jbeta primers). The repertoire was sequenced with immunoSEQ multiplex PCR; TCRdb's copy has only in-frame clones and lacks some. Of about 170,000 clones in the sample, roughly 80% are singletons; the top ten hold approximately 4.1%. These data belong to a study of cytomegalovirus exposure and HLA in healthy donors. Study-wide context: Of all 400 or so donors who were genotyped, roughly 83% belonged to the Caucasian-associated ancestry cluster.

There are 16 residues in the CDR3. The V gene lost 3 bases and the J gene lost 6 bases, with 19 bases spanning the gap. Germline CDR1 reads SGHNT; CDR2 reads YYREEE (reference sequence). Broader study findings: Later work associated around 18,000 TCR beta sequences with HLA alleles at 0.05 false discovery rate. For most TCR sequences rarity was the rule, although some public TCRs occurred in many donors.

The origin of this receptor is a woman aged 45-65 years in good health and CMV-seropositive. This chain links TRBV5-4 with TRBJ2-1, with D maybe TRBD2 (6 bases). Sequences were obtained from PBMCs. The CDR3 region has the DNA TGTGCCAGCAGCTCTGTCGGGGCGGGGTCGATCAATGAGCAGTTCTTC. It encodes CASSSVGAGSINEQFF.